This T cell receptor (beta chain) comes out of a study of blood T cell repertoires in COVID-19. Background on the study: There were acute and convalescent COVID-19 samples, and they came from the United States, Italy and Spain.

In the authors' methods: Counts of nucleated cells, estimated from reference gene primer amplification, were obtained. This table comes from immunoSEQ multiplex PCR, and its TCRdb copy is limited to in-frame clones, with some not included. Clone size and the V and J calls come from that table; the DNA yielded D and trimming. The table has under 300,000 clones, 80% to 90% seen once. CDR1 and CDR2 (germline): DFQATT, SNEGSKA (reference sequence). This CDR3 is built from 11 residues. Between the trimmed V and J ends, which lost 6 bases and 3 bases, there was a span of 9 bases. This clone has a handful of counts.

The sample comprised peripheral blood. The sequence was obtained from a young man who had recovered from COVID-19. The rearrangement joins TRBV20-1 to TRBJ2-7, with unresolved D. The CDR3 spells CSAGDRYEQYF. Written as DNA, the CDR3 is TGCAGTGCGGGCGACCGCTACGAGCAGTACTTC.